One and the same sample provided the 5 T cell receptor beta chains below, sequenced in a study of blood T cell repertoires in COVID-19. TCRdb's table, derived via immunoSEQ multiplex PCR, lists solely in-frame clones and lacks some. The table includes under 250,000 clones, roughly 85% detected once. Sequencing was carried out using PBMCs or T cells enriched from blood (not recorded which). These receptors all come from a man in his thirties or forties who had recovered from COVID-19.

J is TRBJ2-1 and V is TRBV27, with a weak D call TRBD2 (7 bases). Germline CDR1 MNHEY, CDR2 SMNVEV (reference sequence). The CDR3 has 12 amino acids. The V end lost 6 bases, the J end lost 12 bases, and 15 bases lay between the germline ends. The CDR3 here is CASRGGGVSQFF. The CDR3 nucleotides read TGTGCCAGCAGGGGAGGGGGGGTGTCGCAGTTCTTC.

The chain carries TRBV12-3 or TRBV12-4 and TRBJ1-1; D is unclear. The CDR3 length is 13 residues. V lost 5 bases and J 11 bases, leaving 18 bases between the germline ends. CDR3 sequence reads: CASSPAMRVRAFF. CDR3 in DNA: TGTGCCAGCAGTCCCGCCATGAGGGTGCGGGCTTTCTTT.

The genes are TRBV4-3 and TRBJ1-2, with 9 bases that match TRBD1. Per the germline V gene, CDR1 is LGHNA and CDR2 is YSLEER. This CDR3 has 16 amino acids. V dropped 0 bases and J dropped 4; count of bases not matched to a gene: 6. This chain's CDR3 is CASSQEGRTGVYGYTF. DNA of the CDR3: TGCGCCAGCAGCCAAGAGGGTAGGACAGGGGTCTATGGCTACACCTTC.

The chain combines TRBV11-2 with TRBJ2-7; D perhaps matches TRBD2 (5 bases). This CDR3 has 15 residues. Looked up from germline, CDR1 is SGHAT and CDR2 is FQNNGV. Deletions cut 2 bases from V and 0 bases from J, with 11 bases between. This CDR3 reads CASSLIPGSSYEQYF. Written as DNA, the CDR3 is TGTGCCAGCAGCTTAATCCCGGGGAGCTCCTACGAGCAGTACTTC.

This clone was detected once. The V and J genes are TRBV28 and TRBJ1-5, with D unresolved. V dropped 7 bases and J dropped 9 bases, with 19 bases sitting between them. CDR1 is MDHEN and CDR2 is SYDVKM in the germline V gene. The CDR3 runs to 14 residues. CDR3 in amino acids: CASTLGAPFRPQHF. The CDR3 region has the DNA TGTGCCAGCACCCTTGGAGCCCCTTTTCGGCCCCAGCATTTT.